This entry features one TCR beta chain sequence. Antigen unknown. This sample stems from a study of blood T cells in healthy people across ages. Whole-study context: The capture of about one barcoded beta molecule per two T cells was achieved by template switching. Whole-study results and caveats: Unknown CMV status may confound age-related changes in expanded clones. More naive CD4+ cells and higher diversity were found in long-lived than in aged donors.

Germline CDR1 reads SGHTS; CDR2 reads YDEGEE. This CDR3 contains 14 residues. Trimming cost V 7 bases and J 9 bases; bases outside gene matches: 9. The authors ran a second PCR of roughly 6 to 12 cycles using a sample-barcoded 5' primer and a J-beta primer mix. Each of the cDNA molecules was tagged by a template-switch adaptor with 12 random nucleotides. TCRdb redid the calling of the 5' RACE reads with MiXCR, one entry per CDR3 protein. The profile shows 630,000 or so distinct CDR3 sequences, around 32% of them singletons. The V call is TRBV5-8, the J call TRBJ2-1; TRBD1 matches at 11 bases. This clonotype originated in a woman at least 80 years old in good health. Sequenced material: blood. CDR3 amino acids: CASYAGQGVVEQFF. In DNA, the CDR3 is TGTGCCAGCTATGCGGGACAGGGGGTTGTTGAGCAGTTCTTC.